A single sample is the source of the 20 T cell receptor beta chains below, sequenced in a study of OX40 agonist ivuxolimab in advanced cancers. The method was immunoSEQ multiplex PCR; TCRdb's version includes in-frame clones alone and lacks a portion of them. Of some 66,000 clones in the sample, around 83% were seen once. The source material was CD4+ or CD8+ T cells sorted from blood, sampled in a trial of the OX40 agonist ivuxolimab. The receptors stem from an adult with an advanced solid tumor such as melanoma, head and neck, liver or kidney cancer.

V gene TRBV28 combines with J gene TRBJ2-3; TRBD2 might be the D (6 bases). The germline V gene encodes CDR1 MDHEN and CDR2 SYDVKM. The CDR3 spans 15 residues. V lost 5 bases and J lost 7, with 19 bases in between. CDR3 nucleotide sequence: TGTGCCAGCAGTAGGAGGGTAGGAGATAAAAATACGCAGTATTTT. Translation: CASSRRVGDKNTQYF.

This clone has a count of ten or more. V gene TRBV7-6 combines with J gene TRBJ1-1; the D gene is possibly TRBD1 (6 bases). The CDR3 loop spans 14 amino acids. Per germline, CDR1 SGHVS and CDR2 FNYEAQ. Trimming stripped 5 bases from V and 0 bases from J, with 10 bases between. The chain's CDR3 is CASSATGLNTEAFF. Here the CDR3 DNA reads TGTGCCAGCAGCGCGACAGGATTGAACACTGAAGCTTTCTTT. Drawing the rest from reference TRBV7-6 and TRBJ1-1, the complete variable domain is GAGVSQSPRYKVTKRGQDVALRCDPISGHVSLYWYRQALGQGPEFLTYFNYEAQQDKSGLPNDRFSAERPEGSISTLTIQRTEQRDSAMYRCASSATGLNTEAFFGQGTRLTVV.

Note on this clone: A junction end diverges from the germline sequence, so it may reflect a read error. The chain employs TRBV19 and TRBJ2-2; unclear D gene. Germline V lookup: CDR1 LNHDA, CDR2 SQIVND (reference sequence). The length of the CDR3 is 14 residues. CDR3 loop: CASRIDSNTGELFF. CDR3 DNA sequence: TGTGCCAGTAGGATAGACTCGAACACCGGGGAGCTGTTTTTT. The full variable domain, with the rest looked up from reference TRBV19 and TRBJ2-2, is DGGITQSPKYLFRKEGQNVTLSCEQNLNHDAMYWYRQDPGQGLRLIYYSQIVNDFQKGDIAEGYSVSREKKESFPLTVTSAQKNPTAFYLCASRIDSNTGELFFGEGSRLTVL.

The rearrangement joins TRBV25-1 to TRBJ1-4; D not resolved. The V gene's germline CDR1 is MGHDK and CDR2 SYGVNS. With 6 bases removed from V and 1 base from J, the gap between germline ends came to 6 bases. This CDR3 region has 13 residues. The CDR3 loop reads CASRDRTNEKLFF. The CDR3 nucleotides read TGTGCCAGCAGGGATAGAACTAATGAAAAACTGTTTTTT.

V usage is TRBV11-2 and J usage is TRBJ2-3; no clear D. Trimming pared 0 bases from V and 1 base from J, leaving 5 bases between. The germline V gene has CDR1 SGHAT and CDR2 FQNNGV. The CDR3 is 14 residues long. DNA of the CDR3: TGTGCCAGCAGCTTAGATAGGGGCACAGATACGCAGTATTTT. Its translation is CASSLDRGTDTQYF.

The chain joins TRBV7-8 to TRBJ2-6; D perhaps matches TRBD2 (5 bases). Trimming shortened V by 6 bases and J by 0 bases, and 12 bases separated the two germline ends. From germline, CDR1 is SGHVS and CDR2 FQNEAQ. There are 16 residues in the CDR3. For the CDR3, the DNA is TGTGCCAGCAGTTGGACGGGATTCTCTGGGGCCAACGTCCTGACTTTC. Residues: CASSWTGFSGANVLTF.

The genes are TRBV5-1 and TRBJ1-4; 9 nucleotides agree with TRBD1. The ends lost 4 bases at V and 5 bases at J; junction bases unmatched: 3. The CDR3 runs to 14 residues. From germline, CDR1 is SGHRS and CDR2 YFSETQ. The CDR3 DNA reads TGCGCCAGCAGCGTGACAGGGGGGAATGAAAAACTGTTTTTT. The encoded protein is CASSVTGGNEKLFF.

The rearrangement joins TRBV19 to TRBJ2-7, with a tentative D call TRBD2 (5 bases). CDR3 length: 12 amino acids. CDR1 and CDR2 (germline): LNHDA, SQIVND (reference sequence). V was pared by 5 bases and J by 3 bases, with 8 bases between. DNA for the CDR3: TGTGCCAGTAGTGCTGACTACTACGAGCAGTACTTC. It yields the protein CASSADYYEQYF. The variable domain in full, completed from reference TRBV19 and TRBJ2-7, reads DGGITQSPKYLFRKEGQNVTLSCEQNLNHDAMYWYRQDPGQGLRLIYYSQIVNDFQKGDIAEGYSVSREKKESFPLTVTSAQKNPTAFYLCASSADYYEQYFGPGTRLTVT.

The chain recombines TRBV27 with TRBJ2-2; 13 positions match TRBD2. Germline V lookup: CDR1 MNHEY, CDR2 SMNVEV (reference sequence). Trimming cost V 5 bases and J 3 bases; bases outside gene matches: 9. This CDR3 has 18 residues. In nucleotides, the CDR3 is TGTGCCAGCAGTAGAACCGGACTAGCGGGAGTAGACACCGGGGAGCTGTTTTTT. This gives the protein CASSRTGLAGVDTGELFF.

The V call is TRBV11-3, the J call TRBJ1-5; D is unresolved. Trimming cost V 1 base and J 1 base, with 20 bases left between them. CDR1 SGHNT and CDR2 YENEEA come from the germline V gene. The CDR3 extends over 19 amino acids. CDR3 nucleotide sequence: TGTGCCAGCAGCTTAGTGGTGAGGTTAGTGTCTGTGAGCAATCAGCCCCAGCATTTT. It yields the protein CASSLVVRLVSVSNQPQHF.

J is TRBJ2-5 and V is TRBV29-1, with TRBD2 identical over 9 bases. The CDR3 length is 14 residues. J was trimmed by 2 bases and V by 8 bases; bases with no gene match: 9. Germline values: CDR1 SQVTM, CDR2 ANQGSEA. CDR3 region: CSYRGGRGQETQYF. The DNA of the CDR3 is TGCAGCTATAGGGGCGGGAGGGGTCAAGAGACCCAGTACTTC. Supplemented by reference TRBV29-1 and TRBJ2-5, the full variable domain reads SAVISQKPSRDICQRGTSLTIQCQVDSQVTMMFWYRQQPGQSLTLIATANQGSEATYESGFVIDKFPISRPNLTFSTLTVSNMSPEDSSIYLCSYRGGRGQETQYFGPGTRLLVL.

The chain recombines TRBV27 with TRBJ1-1; D possibly corresponds to TRBD1 (5 bases). Germline CDR1 and CDR2: MNHEY and SMNVEV (reference sequence). This CDR3 has 14 residues. Trimming pared 3 bases from V and 1 base from J, leaving 9 bases between. The CDR3 nucleotides are TGTGCCAGCAGTTTCGGAGACAGGAACACTGAAGCTTTCTTT. It encodes CASSFGDRNTEAFF.

This rearrangement joins TRBV2 to TRBJ1-4; no clear D. The CDR3 consists of 15 residues. Germline V gene sequence: CDR1 SNHLY, CDR2 FYNNEI. Trimming shortened V by 7 bases and J by 0 bases, and 12 bases separated the two germline ends. The CDR3 nucleotides read TGTGCCAGCACTAGAGTGTTTGCAACTAATGAAAAACTGTTTTTT. Amino acids: CASTRVFATNEKLFF.

This clone was seen just once. The J gene is TRBJ2-7, the V gene TRBV6-5, with D maybe TRBD2 (5 bases). There are 15 residues in the CDR3. Germline V gene data show CDR1 as MNHEY and CDR2 as SVGAGI. Trimming removed 6 bases at V and 5 bases at J, with 20 bases between. The CDR3 region has the DNA TGTGCCAGCAGACTCAACACGGACTCTCCCCACGAGCAGTACTTC. Protein: CASRLNTDSPHEQYF.

As for this clone: The sample has other DNA sequences that encode this CDR3 too. The V call is TRBV27, the J call TRBJ2-3; D is ambiguous. V was shortened by 2 bases and J by 0 bases, with 3 bases between the two germline ends. CDR1 and CDR2 from the germline V gene are MNHEY and SMNVEV (reference sequence). This CDR3 region has 13 residues. CDR3 loop: CASSLSSTDTQYF. CDR3 DNA sequence: TGTGCCAGCAGTTTAAGTAGCACAGATACGCAGTATTTT.

The chain combines TRBV11-2 with TRBJ2-7; D is ambiguous. From germline, CDR1 is SGHAT and CDR2 FQNNGV. The CDR3 contains 14 residues. V was trimmed by 2 bases and J by 0 bases, leaving 8 bases between them. CDR3: CASSLLLNSYEQYF. CDR3 nucleotide sequence: TGTGCCAGCAGCTTATTGCTAAACTCCTACGAGCAGTACTTC.

The rearrangement uses TRBV7-7 and TRBJ2-7, with D perhaps TRBD1 or TRBD2 (5 bases each). V was trimmed by 5 bases and J by 0 bases, leaving 11 bases between them. Germline lookup yields CDR1 SSHAT and CDR2 FNYEAQ (reference sequence). There are 14 residues in the CDR3. CDR3 sequence reads: CASSRDGSSYEQYF. CDR3 nucleotide sequence: TGTGCCAGCAGCAGGGACGGAAGCTCCTACGAGCAGTACTTC.

This chain uses TRBV27 with TRBJ1-5; tentative D call: TRBD1 (5 bases). Trimming stripped 6 bases from V and 4 bases from J, with 16 bases between. This CDR3 is 15 amino acids long. Germline V gives CDR1 MNHEY, CDR2 SMNVEV (reference sequence). For the CDR3, the DNA is TGTGCCAGCAGCGGCCGGGACTTTCTAAATCAGCCCCAGCATTTT. This translates into CASSGRDFLNQPQHF.

The chain uses TRBV5-1 and TRBJ2-5; 9 positions match TRBD2. CDR1 is SGHRS and CDR2 is YFSETQ in the germline V gene. The V gene end was trimmed by 0 bases and the J gene end by 13 bases; junction bases not matched to a gene: 7. This CDR3 contains 13 residues. CDR3 residues: CASSLDLAGGVYF. DNA for the CDR3: TGCGCCAGCAGCTTGGACTTGGCGGGAGGGGTGTACTTC. Variable domain in full (rest from reference TRBV5-1 and TRBJ2-5): KAGVTQTPRYLIKTRGQQVTLSCSPISGHRSVSWYQQTPGQGLQFLFEYFSETQRNKGNFPGRFSGRQFSNSRSEMNVSTLELGDSALYLCASSLDLAGGVYFGPGTRLLVL.

V usage is TRBV5-6 and J usage is TRBJ1-5; 7 bases agree with TRBD1. CDR3 size: 16 residues. Losses at the gene ends were 3 bases for V and 5 bases for J; bases not matched to a gene: 11. In germline, CDR1 is SGHDT, CDR2 YYEEEE. CDR3: CASSWAGQQSDQPQHF. The CDR3 DNA reads as TGTGCCAGCAGCTGGGCGGGACAGCAAAGTGATCAGCCCCAGCATTTT.